The 20 T cell receptor beta chains in this list originate from one sample, sequenced in a study of cytomegalovirus exposure and HLA in healthy donors. Sequenced by immunoSEQ multiplex PCR; TCRdb stores in-frame clones only, minus some. The sample contains about 180,000 clones, more than 75% of which appear only once. What was sequenced was PBMCs. Every receptor here comes from a woman aged 30 to 39 in good health and CMV-seronegative.

The chain links TRBV11-3 to TRBJ2-5; 7 bases are a match to TRBD1. Germline CDR1 SGHNT, CDR2 YENEEA. V was pared by 5 bases and J by 4 bases, with 10 bases of the junction left unmatched. CDR3 size: 15 residues. The CDR3 DNA reads TGTGCCAGCAGCCGGACAGGCCGGATGGGAGAGACCCAGTACTTC. Translation gives CASSRTGRMGETQYF.

This chain uses TRBV5-1 with TRBJ2-2; no firm D call. Germline loops: CDR1 SGHRS, CDR2 YFSETQ. Trimming removed 4 bases at V and 1 base at J, with 14 bases between. The CDR3 is made up of 16 amino acids. The DNA of the CDR3 is TGCGCCAGCAGCCCCGTGTCCGGGTTGAACACCGGGGAGCTGTTTTTT. It yields the protein CASSPVSGLNTGELFF.

The chain links TRBV9 to TRBJ2-7; 15 bases align to TRBD2. V shed 3 bases, J shed 3 bases, and the junction held 10 bases outside the gene matches. CDR1 is SGDLS and CDR2 is YYNGEE in the germline V gene. This CDR3 is 18 amino acids long. The CDR3 DNA is TGTGCCAGCAGCGCCTCCGGGACTAGCGGGGGGTCGGACTACGAGCAGTACTTC. Encoded protein: CASSASGTSGGSDYEQYF.

This chain connects TRBV27 to TRBJ2-7; 7 bases are a match to TRBD1. The germline V gene encodes CDR1 MNHEY and CDR2 SMNVEV (reference sequence). The CDR3 loop spans 14 amino acids. V was clipped by 5 bases and J by 3 bases; unmatched bases: 7. The chain's CDR3 is CASSPDRYNYEQYF. The DNA for the CDR3 is TGTGCCAGCAGTCCGGACAGGTACAACTACGAGCAGTACTTC.

This clone appeared a few times. This rearrangement joins TRBV5-1 to TRBJ1-2, with 9 nucleotides matching TRBD1. The CDR3 length is 14 residues. In germline, CDR1 is SGHRS, CDR2 YFSETQ. V was clipped by 3 bases and J by 4 bases; unmatched bases: 4. The CDR3 DNA reads as TGCGCCAGCAGCTGGGGACAGGGAAGCTATGGCTACACCTTC. Translation: CASSWGQGSYGYTF.

This clone came up once. J is TRBJ1-1 and V is TRBV27; 8 nucleotides match TRBD1. Germline-derived CDR1 and CDR2 are MNHEY and SMNVEV (reference sequence). The CDR3 extends over 14 amino acids. The V and J ends lost 7 bases and 1 base, in that order; junction bases with no gene match: 5. This CDR3 reads CASNPDRENTEAFF. CDR3 DNA sequence: TGTGCCAGCAATCCGGACAGGGAGAACACTGAAGCTTTCTTT.

V is TRBV27 and J is TRBJ2-7; 8 positions match TRBD1. Germline values: CDR1 MNHEY, CDR2 SMNVEV (reference sequence). Losses at the gene ends were 6 bases for V and 3 bases for J; bases not matched to a gene: 7. The CDR3 runs to 14 residues. The CDR3 nucleotides read TGTGCCAGCAGCTTCACAGGGGGGCACTACGAGCAGTACTTC. Its translation is CASSFTGGHYEQYF.

The J gene is TRBJ2-3, the V gene TRBV27, with 11 nucleotides matching TRBD2. This CDR3 is built from 16 residues. The germline CDR1 and CDR2 sequences are MNHEY and SMNVEV (reference sequence). J lost 5 bases, V lost 6 bases, and 10 bases had no gene match. CDR3 nucleotide sequence: TGTGCCAGCAGGATAATTAGCGGGGGGGCAGGAGATACGCAGTATTTT. Encoded protein: CASRIISGGAGDTQYF.

The chain is built from TRBV10-3 and TRBJ1-1; 12 nucleotides agree with TRBD1. The V gene's germline CDR1 is ENHRY and CDR2 SYGVKD. The CDR3 totals 13 residues. CDR3 loop: CVTGTGGFTEAFF. The DNA of the CDR3 is TGTGTCACCGGGACAGGGGGCTTCACTGAAGCTTTCTTT.

Only one count was recorded for this clone. The chain joins TRBV27 to TRBJ1-3; 8 bases are a match to TRBD1. The CDR3 runs to 16 residues. Trimming cost V 5 bases and J 2 bases; bases outside gene matches: 8. CDR1 is MNHEY and CDR2 is SMNVEV in the germline V gene (reference sequence). For the CDR3, the DNA is TGTGCCAGCAGTAATCGACAGGGGTACGCTGGAAACACCATATATTTT. This gives the protein CASSNRQGYAGNTIYF.

The chain couples TRBV13 to TRBJ2-1, with unresolved D. Germline V gene data show CDR1 as PRHDT and CDR2 as FYEKMQ (reference sequence). The V end was cut by 3 bases, the J end by 9 bases, with 9 bases between. The CDR3 consists of 12 residues. CDR3 DNA sequence: TGTGCCAGCAGCTTCCCAGGTGGTGAGCAGTTCTTC. Its protein product is CASSFPGGEQFF. Filled out from reference TRBV13 and TRBJ2-1, the complete variable domain reads AAGVIQSPRHLIKEKRETATLKCYPIPRHDTVYWYQQGPGQDPQFLISFYEKMQSDKGSIPDRFSAQQFSDYHSELNMSSLELGDSALYFCASSFPGGEQFFGPGTRLTVL.

The rearrangement joins TRBV5-6 to TRBJ1-5; D unclear. The CDR3 spans 14 residues. V was pared by 1 base and J by 6 bases, with 11 bases between. From germline, CDR1 is SGHDT and CDR2 YYEEEE. The CDR3 nucleotides are TGTGCCAGCAGCTTGCGGGTTTCGGGTCAGCCCCAGCATTTT. Encoded protein: CASSLRVSGQPQHF.

This sequence joins TRBV29-1 and TRBJ2-5; D possibly corresponds to TRBD1 (6 bases). V was pared by 4 bases and J by 7 bases, with 19 bases between. The CDR3 is made up of 14 amino acids. Germline CDR1 reads SQVTM; CDR2 reads ANQGSEA. The CDR3: CSVGGQTPRGTQYF. As DNA, the CDR3 is TGCAGCGTTGGAGGACAGACCCCAAGGGGGACCCAGTACTTC.

The chain links TRBV6-5 to TRBJ2-7; a weak D match, TRBD1 (5 bases). The CDR3 sequence is 14 residues long. Between the trimmed V and J ends, which lost 3 bases and 3 bases, there was a span of 12 bases. Germline lookup yields CDR1 MNHEY and CDR2 SVGAGI. Here the CDR3 reads CASSYRQGYYEQYF. CDR3 nucleotide sequence: TGTGCCAGCAGTTATAGGCAGGGTTACTACGAGCAGTACTTC.

The gene calls are TRBV4-1 and TRBJ2-5; D not certain. V dropped 0 bases and J dropped 2 bases, with 7 bases sitting between them. In germline, CDR1 is MGHRA, CDR2 YSYEKL. The CDR3 spans 14 residues. The CDR3 here is CASSQEGRQETQYF. CDR3 nucleotides: TGCGCCAGCAGCCAAGAGGGCAGACAAGAGACCCAGTACTTC.

The chain joins TRBV7-9 to TRBJ1-6; maybe TRBD1 (6 bases). This CDR3 has 15 residues. Trimming stripped 5 bases from V and 9 bases from J, with 17 bases between. Per germline, CDR1 SEHNR and CDR2 FQNEAQ (reference sequence). CDR3 coding DNA: TGTGCCAGCAGCCCACCGGGACACCTGGGTTCACCCCTCCACTTT. It specifies CASSPPGHLGSPLHF.

About this clone itself: Other nucleotide sequences in the sample specify the same CDR3. V and J are TRBV19 and TRBJ2-2, with unresolved D. Germline V gene lookup returns CDR1 LNHDA and CDR2 SQIVND (reference sequence). V shed 3 bases and J shed 5 bases, with 7 bases lying between them. The CDR3 has 13 amino acids. Written as DNA, the CDR3 is TGTGCCAGTAGTATTTCGGTTACCGGGGAGCTGTTTTTT. It is translated as CASSISVTGELFF.

V is TRBV4-1 and J is TRBJ1-1; possibly TRBD1 for D (5 bases). V lost 1 base, J lost 3 bases, and 9 bases lay in between. The length of the CDR3 is 14 residues. Per germline, CDR1 MGHRA and CDR2 YSYEKL. CDR3 coding DNA: TGCGCCAGCAGCCAAGTCACAGGAGACACTGAAGCTTTCTTT. It is translated as CASSQVTGDTEAFF.

The chain is built from TRBV11-2 and TRBJ2-3; possibly TRBD1 for D (6 bases). CDR1 and CDR2 (germline): SGHAT, FQNNGV. Trimming removed 5 bases from V and 4 bases from J, with 19 bases in between. This CDR3 has 16 amino acids. The CDR3 nucleotides read TGTGCCAGCAGCGCCCGACCGCAGGGGCTGGCAGATACGCAGTATTTT. Translating it yields CASSARPQGLADTQYF.

The chain has TRBV4-3 and TRBJ1-2; D gene unclear. Trimming shortened V by 0 bases and J by 4 bases, and 6 bases separated the two germline ends. The CDR3 contains 13 residues. Germline CDR1 and CDR2: LGHNA and YSLEER. The CDR3 sequence is CASSQEGSYGYTF. CDR3 in DNA: TGCGCCAGCAGCCAAGAGGGCTCCTATGGCTACACCTTC.